One and the same sample provided the 30 T cell receptor beta chains below, sequenced in a study of shared clonotypes between healthy human individuals. Produced via immunoSEQ multiplex PCR; TCRdb's table is partial and in-frame only. The table lists around 700,000 clones, around three quarters of them singletons. Sequenced input: memory CD4+ T cells sorted from blood. The subset: CD45RA-negative fraction. The receptor source for this set is a woman aged 25 to 45 in good health.

The chain has TRBV27 and TRBJ2-5; TRBD2 is a possible D gene (6 bases). CDR1 is MNHEY, CDR2 SMNVEV, per germline (reference sequence). The CDR3 runs 14 residues. V lost 7 bases, J lost 5 bases, and 17 bases lay in between. For the CDR3, the DNA is TGTGCCAGCAAAAGACTAGAGTGGTTGGAGACCCAGTACTTC. Translation gives CASKRLEWLETQYF.

The chain joins TRBV9 to TRBJ2-1; D is unresolved. The CDR3 is made up of 16 amino acids. Germline-derived CDR1 and CDR2 are SGDLS and YYNGEE. Trimming took off 0 bases at V and 2 bases at J, with 12 bases between the two ends. CDR3: CASSVGLSSTYNEQFF. The CDR3 DNA follows: TGTGCCAGCAGCGTAGGGTTGTCCTCGACCTACAATGAGCAGTTCTTC. Variable domain in full (rest from reference TRBV9 and TRBJ2-1): DSGVTQTPKHLITATGQRVTLRCSPRSGDLSVYWYQQSLDQGLQFLIQYYNGEERAKGNILERFSAQQFPDLHSELNLSSLELGDSALYFCASSVGLSSTYNEQFFGPGTRLTVL.

The chain is built from TRBV19 and TRBJ2-7, with D possibly being TRBD1 or TRBD2 (6 bases each). The germline CDR1 and CDR2 sequences are LNHDA and SQIVND (reference sequence). The CDR3 extends over 12 amino acids. Trimming removed 5 bases from V and 6 bases from J, with 11 bases in between. In nucleotides, the CDR3 is TGTGCCAGTAGTGAGGGGGGAGGCGAGCAGTACTTC. Encoded protein: CASSEGGGEQYF.

This clone showed up just once. Other nucleotide sequences from this sample produce the same CDR3. This chain connects TRBV4-1 to TRBJ1-4; no reliable D call. The V and J ends lost 3 bases and 0 bases respectively, with 5 bases between them. This CDR3 is 14 amino acids long. From germline, CDR1 is MGHRA and CDR2 YSYEKL. This chain's CDR3 is CASSQGATNEKLFF. The CDR3 DNA reads as TGCGCCAGCAGCCAGGGAGCAACTAATGAAAAACTGTTTTTT.

This clone has at least ten counts. This chain links TRBV18 with TRBJ1-1; TRBD1 agrees at 8 bases. The CDR3 runs 16 residues. Germline trimming cut 3 bases from V and 6 bases from J; bases unmatched to any gene: 12. Germline V gene lookup returns CDR1 KGHSH and CDR2 LQKENI. The DNA of the CDR3 is TGTGCCAGCTCACCGGATTCTGTAGGACAGGGAGCTGAAGCTTTCTTT. It is translated as CASSPDSVGQGAEAFF.

This clone showed up just a few times. The chain employs TRBV6-1 and TRBJ1-2, with no clear D. With 5 bases removed from V and 3 bases from J, the gap between germline ends came to 7 bases. Looked up from germline, CDR1 is MNHNS and CDR2 is SASEGT. The CDR3 is 12 amino acids. The CDR3 spells CASSPRYYGYTF. The CDR3 coding sequence is TGTGCCAGCAGTCCGAGGTACTATGGCTACACCTTC.

The V gene is TRBV27, the J gene TRBJ2-7; tentatively, D is TRBD1 or TRBD2 (5 bases each). Looked up from germline, CDR1 is MNHEY and CDR2 is SMNVEV (reference sequence). V lost 3 bases and J 3 bases, leaving 12 bases between the germline ends. CDR3 length: 14 amino acids. In DNA, the CDR3 is TGTGCCAGCAGTTTGGGACCTCCCGTCTACGAGCAGTACTTC. Translation gives CASSLGPPVYEQYF.

The J gene is TRBJ2-7, the V gene TRBV11-3; D gene ambiguous. V lost 3 bases to trimming and J lost 5 bases, with 11 bases between them. There are 13 residues in the CDR3. CDR1 and CDR2 from the germline V gene are SGHNT and YENEEA. The CDR3 protein is CASSLTQVHEQYF. In nucleotides, the CDR3 is TGTGCCAGCAGCTTGACCCAGGTCCACGAGCAGTACTTC.

About this clone itself: This CDR3 is also generated by other DNA sequences in the sample. CDR3 protein: CSVKGGGTDTQYF. DNA of the CDR3: TGCAGCGTTAAGGGGGGAGGCACAGATACGCAGTATTTT. V is TRBV29-1 and J is TRBJ2-3; perhaps D is TRBD1 or TRBD2 (6 bases each). CDR3 length: 13 residues. V was clipped by 5 bases and J by 1 base, with 10 bases between them. CDR1 and CDR2 (germline): SQVTM, ANQGSEA.

The chain couples TRBV4-2 to TRBJ1-1; the D gene is possibly TRBD1 (6 bases). Germline V lookup: CDR1 LGHNA, CDR2 YNFKEQ. The CDR3 is made up of 14 amino acids. V was pared by 7 bases and J by 1 base, with 13 bases between. The CDR3 region is CASTLDSKNTEAFF. CDR3 DNA sequence: TGTGCCAGCACCCTGGACAGCAAGAACACTGAAGCTTTCTTT.

The J gene is TRBJ2-7, the V gene TRBV6-1; D is possibly TRBD1 (6 bases). CDR3 length: 14 amino acids. The V gene lost 6 bases and the J gene lost 2 bases, with 14 bases spanning the gap. From germline, CDR1 is MNHNS and CDR2 SASEGT. DNA for the CDR3: TGTGCCAGCAGAAAAGGGGGATTAGCCTACGAGCAGTACTTC. Amino acids: CASRKGGLAYEQYF.

This chain uses TRBV6-5 with TRBJ2-3, with unresolved D. The CDR3 covers 13 residues. The V gene's germline CDR1 is MNHEY and CDR2 SVGAGI. With 5 bases removed from V and 0 bases from J, the gap between germline ends came to 6 bases. CDR3 in DNA: TGTGCCAGCAGTCAGACTAGCACAGATACGCAGTATTTT. It is translated as CASSQTSTDTQYF.

The J gene is TRBJ1-5, the V gene TRBV6-1; 10 positions match TRBD1. The CDR3 covers 18 residues. V shed 2 bases and J 6 bases; nucleotides not matched to a gene: 13. Germline lookup yields CDR1 MNHNS and CDR2 SASEGT. CDR3 nucleotides: TGTGCCAGCAGTGAACGTTACCTGGGACAGGGGCCGGTTCAGCCCCAGCATTTT. As protein: CASSERYLGQGPVQPQHF.

The V call is TRBV2, the J call TRBJ1-1; a weak D match, TRBD1 (5 bases). Germline V gene data show CDR1 as SNHLY and CDR2 as FYNNEI. Trimming removed 8 bases at V and 2 bases at J, with 15 bases between. The CDR3 is made up of 14 amino acids. CDR3 loop: CASVGESGNTEAFF. CDR3 DNA: TGTGCCAGCGTGGGGGAGTCCGGCAACACTGAAGCTTTCTTT.

DNA for the CDR3: TGCGCCAGCAGCCGGGACAGGGGACCCCTTAGTGGCTACACCTTC. This sequence encodes CASSRDRGPLSGYTF. This chain links TRBV5-1 with TRBJ1-2, with 10 bases fitting TRBD1. Germline CDR1 and CDR2: SGHRS and YFSETQ. V shed 4 bases and J 7 bases; nucleotides not matched to a gene: 10. The CDR3 extends over 15 amino acids.

The chain is built from TRBV11-3 and TRBJ1-1; 7 positions agree with TRBD1. V lost 6 bases and J lost 1; bases outside the gene matches: 5. This CDR3 contains 14 residues. Germline CDR1 SGHNT, CDR2 YENEEA. CDR3 loop: CASSVGQSNTEAFF. CDR3 DNA: TGTGCCAGCAGTGTGGGACAGTCGAACACTGAAGCTTTCTTT.

The chain couples TRBV28 to TRBJ2-7; maybe TRBD2 (6 bases). Looked up from germline, CDR1 is MDHEN and CDR2 is SYDVKM. Trimming took 4 bases from V and 10 from J, leaving 17 bases between them. CDR3 length: 13 amino acids. DNA for the CDR3: TGTGCCAGCAGTTCTCGGGAGAGGGTCTCACAGTACTTC. Its protein product is CASSSRERVSQYF.

The CDR3: CAISEFEGMSNQPQHF. CDR3 DNA: TGTGCCATCAGTGAGTTTGAGGGTATGAGCAATCAGCCCCAGCATTTT. V and J are TRBV10-3 and TRBJ1-5; D unresolved. This CDR3 has 16 residues. Germline loops: CDR1 ENHRY, CDR2 SYGVKD. Deletions cut 1 base from V and 1 base from J, with 11 bases between.

This clone was seen just once. The V call is TRBV14, the J call TRBJ2-1, with a possible D match to TRBD1 (6 bases). Deletions cut 0 bases from V and 4 bases from J, with 13 bases between. The germline CDR1 and CDR2 sequences are SGHDN and FVKESK. This CDR3 contains 16 residues. This CDR3 is CASSQDVGQGYNEQFF. The CDR3 DNA follows: TGTGCCAGCAGCCAAGATGTGGGTCAGGGGTACAATGAGCAGTTCTTC.

The chain carries TRBV6-5 and TRBJ1-2; D uncertain. V was trimmed by 8 bases and J by 3 bases, leaving 13 bases between them. This CDR3 comprises 13 residues. Germline V gene sequence: CDR1 MNHEY, CDR2 SVGAGI. CDR3 protein: CASSPGFDYGYTF. CDR3 coding DNA: TGTGCCAGCTCTCCGGGGTTTGACTATGGCTACACCTTC.

This chain joins TRBV14 and TRBJ2-7, with D maybe TRBD2 (5 bases). Trimming took 0 bases from V and 7 from J, leaving 13 bases between them. Germline V lookup: CDR1 SGHDN, CDR2 FVKESK. The CDR3 is made up of 14 amino acids. The CDR3 coding sequence is TGTGCCAGCAGCCAAGACCCCAGACGAGGGGAGCAGTACTTC. Translation: CASSQDPRRGEQYF.

This rearrangement joins TRBV7-9 to TRBJ1-1; D uncertain. The CDR3 covers 11 residues. Germline loops: CDR1 SEHNR, CDR2 FQNEAQ (reference sequence). V lost 11 bases and J 1 base, leaving 8 bases between the germline ends. The CDR3 DNA sequence: TGTGCCGCGGGCGGGAACACTGAAGCTTTCTTT. Amino acids: CAAGGNTEAFF.

The J gene is TRBJ1-2, the V gene TRBV28; the D gene is possibly TRBD1 (6 bases). V gave up 6 bases and J gave up 0 bases, with 14 bases separating them. CDR3 length: 15 amino acids. Germline CDR1 reads MDHEN; CDR2 reads SYDVKM. The CDR3, as DNA: TGTGCCAGCAGACTCTCGACAGGACCTAACTATGGCTACACCTTC. It codes for CASRLSTGPNYGYTF.

To note about this clone: The same CDR3 is also encoded by other DNA sequences in this sample. The chain employs TRBV2 and TRBJ2-2; the match to TRBD1 covers 8 bases. The CDR3 extends over 14 amino acids. Germline assignment: CDR1 SNHLY and CDR2 FYNNEI. V gave up 6 bases and J gave up 4 bases; unmatched junction bases: 4. The CDR3 DNA reads as TGTGCCAGCAGGCAGGGGGCGGGCACCGGGGAGCTGTTTTTT. This gives the protein CASRQGAGTGELFF.

J is TRBJ2-1 and V is TRBV28; no reliable D call. Germline CDR1 is MDHEN and CDR2 is SYDVKM. This CDR3 has 11 amino acids. Trimming cost V 4 bases and J 10 bases, with 8 bases left between them. DNA for the CDR3: TGTGCCAGCAGTTCATTCCTGGAGCAGTTCTTC. It codes for CASSSFLEQFF.

The chain carries TRBV6-1 and TRBJ1-2, with D unresolved. The CDR3 length is 11 residues. Trimming cost V 8 bases and J 0 bases, with 4 bases left between them. From germline, CDR1 is MNHNS and CDR2 SASEGT. This CDR3 reads CASAANYGYTF. The DNA for the CDR3 is TGTGCCAGCGCAGCTAACTATGGCTACACCTTC.

V and J are TRBV7-9 and TRBJ2-2; TRBD2 matches 9 bases. This CDR3 contains 16 residues. Trimming took 8 bases from V and 3 from J; bases not matched to a gene: 10. Per the germline V gene, CDR1 is SEHNR and CDR2 is FQNEAQ (reference sequence). The CDR3 loop is CASSTRVAGDTGELFF. CDR3 coding DNA: TGTGCCAGCTCCACGAGGGTAGCGGGAGACACCGGGGAGCTGTTTTTT.

V gene TRBV18 combines with J gene TRBJ1-3; 7 bases map to TRBD1. The CDR3 contains 16 residues. V dropped 5 bases and J dropped 4; count of bases not matched to a gene: 11. Germline-derived CDR1 and CDR2 are KGHSH and LQKENI. In DNA, the CDR3 is TGTGCCAGCTCAGAGATCGCGACAGGGCGGGGAAACACCATATATTTT. Protein sequence: CASSEIATGRGNTIYF.

This sequence joins TRBV28 and TRBJ2-7; D possibly corresponds to TRBD2 (6 bases). The CDR3 is 17 amino acids. The germline gives CDR1 MDHEN, CDR2 SYDVKM. V lost 6 bases and J lost 3, with 24 bases in between. The CDR3 is CASSRAEEGYLSYEQYF. CDR3 sequence (DNA): TGTGCCAGCAGCAGGGCGGAGGAGGGTTATCTAAGCTACGAGCAGTACTTC.

The chain links TRBV28 to TRBJ2-7; 7 bases align to TRBD2. V lost 7 bases to trimming and J lost 0 bases; unmatched junction nucleotides: 9. CDR3 size: 15 residues. The germline V gene has CDR1 MDHEN and CDR2 SYDVKM. In DNA form, the CDR3 reads TGTGCCAGCACCCCCGAAGCGGGGAGCTCCTACGAGCAGTACTTC. The encoded protein is CASTPEAGSSYEQYF.